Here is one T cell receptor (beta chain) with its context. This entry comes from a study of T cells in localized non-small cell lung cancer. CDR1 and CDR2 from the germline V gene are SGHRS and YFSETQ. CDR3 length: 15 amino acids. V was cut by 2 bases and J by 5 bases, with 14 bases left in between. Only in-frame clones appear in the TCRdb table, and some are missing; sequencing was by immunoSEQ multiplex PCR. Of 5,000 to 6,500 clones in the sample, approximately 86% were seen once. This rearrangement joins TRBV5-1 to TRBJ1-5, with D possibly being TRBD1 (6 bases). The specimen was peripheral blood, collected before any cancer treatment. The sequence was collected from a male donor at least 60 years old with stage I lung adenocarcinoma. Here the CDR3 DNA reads TGCGCCAGCAGCTTAGGGACAAGTAGAGATCAGCCCCAGCATTTT. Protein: CASSLGTSRDQPQHF.